These T cell receptor beta chains were read from a single sample in a study of T cells expressing NK-cell markers. TCRdb reprocessed the 5' RACE reads and stores each CDR3 protein as one record, lacking DNA. The sample's table shows 300,000 to 450,000 distinct CDR3 sequences. Sequenced input: blood T cells: a sorted CD56 or NKG2C T cell subset, CD4+ or CD8+ T cells, or bulk PBMC T cells (not recorded which). Receptor source: a man aged 18-75 years in good health. CDR3s include the opening cysteine and the closing phenylalanine or tryptophan.

v_call	cdr3_length	j_call	cdr3_aa
TRBV6-1	14	TRBJ2-7	CASSRQEDPYEQYF
TRBV29-1	14	TRBJ1-1	CSGQGIDMNTEAFF
TRBV5-1	16	TRBJ2-5	CASSLASGGGQETQYF
TRBV12-3/TRBV12-4	13	TRBJ2-1	CASGPWIYNEQFF
TRBV7-9	17	TRBJ1-1	CASSLGAGGVGNTEAFF
TRBV5-6	15	TRBJ2-1	CASSLTSGTYNEQFF
TRBV2	18	TRBJ2-1	CASSSLTSGGFSYNEQFF
TRBV7-2	14	TRBJ1-6	CASSLVQINSPLHF
TRBV10-2	17	TRBJ1-5	CASSESIYQISNQPQHF
TRBV7-8	15	TRBJ2-3	CASSLRGLGSDTQYF
TRBV9	14	TRBJ1-1	CASSVAGAGTEAFF
TRBV9	16	TRBJ2-7	CASSVGPSGGPYEQYF
TRBV6-5	17	TRBJ2-5	CASSSGLAGAPRETQYF
TRBV5-1	16	TRBJ1-2	CASSYRRTGENYGYTF
TRBV28	16	TRBJ2-1	CASSLGTSVLSNEQFF
TRBV5-1	18	TRBJ2-3	CASSDGRLAGGFTDTQYF
TRBV28	12	TRBJ1-2	CASTPDISGYTF
TRBV12-3/TRBV12-4	12	TRBJ2-7	CASRTSGDEQYF
TRBV20-1	15	TRBJ2-2	CSARARRAHTGELFF
TRBV2	14	TRBJ2-7	CASSEAGWAGEQYF
TRBV10-3	13	TRBJ1-4	CAISELSYEKLFF
TRBV20-1	14	TRBJ2-3	CSAGGRRGHDTQYF
TRBV7-2	16	TRBJ2-5	CASSLAGAGGRETQYF
TRBV2	14	TRBJ2-7	CASIKDRPSYEQYF
TRBV4-2	16	TRBJ2-3	CASSPSPGTSTDTQYF
TRBV15	16	TRBJ1-6	CATSRIRTGDNSPLHF
TRBV20-1	13	TRBJ2-1	CSARRTVTDEQFF
TRBV11-2	15	TRBJ2-3	CASSLMTLSTDTQYF
TRBV11-1	13	TRBJ1-6	CASSLYTNSPLHF
TRBV3-1	14	TRBJ2-1	CASSLVPSGSEQFF
TRBV6-1	13	TRBJ1-6	CASTRDRVARLHF
TRBV10-3	14	TRBJ2-5	CAITPVGGSETQYF
TRBV7-9	14	TRBJ1-1	CASRGRTVNTEAFF
TRBV11-2	15	TRBJ1-3	CASRGRGPPGNTIYF
TRBV7-8	17	TRBJ1-4	CASSAQQGSSSNEKLFF
TRBV11-2	18	TRBJ2-2	CASNPRRPGGPNTGELFF
TRBV20-1	14	TRBJ2-3	CSATQQESTDTQYF
TRBV7-9	16	TRBJ1-2	CASSKTGSVVPYGYTF
TRBV5-1	14	TRBJ1-2	CASSLAQGGRGYTF
TRBV7-2	17	TRBJ2-7	CASSLAPTGGGFYEQYF
TRBV6-5	14	TRBJ2-7	CASRYGTGVYEQYF
TRBV5-1	16	TRBJ1-1	CASSLDGGLGNTEAFF